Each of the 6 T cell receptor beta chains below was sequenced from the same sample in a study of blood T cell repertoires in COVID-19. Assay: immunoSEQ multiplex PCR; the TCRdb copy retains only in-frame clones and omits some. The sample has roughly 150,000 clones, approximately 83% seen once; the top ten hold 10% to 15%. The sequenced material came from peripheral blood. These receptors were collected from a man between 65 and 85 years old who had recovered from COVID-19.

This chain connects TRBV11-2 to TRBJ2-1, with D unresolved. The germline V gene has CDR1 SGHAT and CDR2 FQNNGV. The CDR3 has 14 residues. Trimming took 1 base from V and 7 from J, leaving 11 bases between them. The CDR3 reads CASSLGSLVNEQFF. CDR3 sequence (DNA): TGTGCCAGCAGCTTAGGATCTTTAGTGAATGAGCAGTTCTTC.

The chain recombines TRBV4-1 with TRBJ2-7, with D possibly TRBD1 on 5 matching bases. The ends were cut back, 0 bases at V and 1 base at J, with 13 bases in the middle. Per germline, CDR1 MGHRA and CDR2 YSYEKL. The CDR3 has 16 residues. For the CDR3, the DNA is TGCGCCAGCAGCCAAGATGCTCCACAGGATTCCTACGAGCAGTACTTC. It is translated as CASSQDAPQDSYEQYF.

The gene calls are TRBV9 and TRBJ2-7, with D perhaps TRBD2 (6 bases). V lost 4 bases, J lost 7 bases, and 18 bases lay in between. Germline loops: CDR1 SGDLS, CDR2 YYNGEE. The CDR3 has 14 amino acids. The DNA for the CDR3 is TGTGCCAGCAGCCCGGGACTCTTTCCCCCGGAGCAGTACTTC. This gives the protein CASSPGLFPPEQYF.

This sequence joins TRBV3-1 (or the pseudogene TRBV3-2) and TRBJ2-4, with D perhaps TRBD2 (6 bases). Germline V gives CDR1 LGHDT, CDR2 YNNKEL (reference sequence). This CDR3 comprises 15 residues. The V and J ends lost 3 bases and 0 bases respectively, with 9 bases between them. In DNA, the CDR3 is TGTGCCAGCAGCCACCGGGGGTTAGCCAAAAACATTCAGTACTTC. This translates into CASSHRGLAKNIQYF.

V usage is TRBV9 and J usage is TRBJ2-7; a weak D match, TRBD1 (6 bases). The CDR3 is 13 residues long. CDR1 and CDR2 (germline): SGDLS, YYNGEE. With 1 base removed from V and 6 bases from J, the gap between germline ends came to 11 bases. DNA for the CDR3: TGTGCCAGCAGCGTAAGTCCAGGGGCCGAGCAGTACTTC. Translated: CASSVSPGAEQYF.

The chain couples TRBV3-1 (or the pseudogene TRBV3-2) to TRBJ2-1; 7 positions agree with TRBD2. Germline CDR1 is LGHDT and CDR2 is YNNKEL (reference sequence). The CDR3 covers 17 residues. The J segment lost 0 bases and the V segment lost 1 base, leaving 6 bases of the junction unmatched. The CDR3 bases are TGTGCCAGCAGCCAAGGGGCGGGCGGGAGCTCCTACAATGAGCAGTTCTTC. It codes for CASSQGAGGSSYNEQFF.